Sequencing of this TCR beta chain was carried out in a study of beta chain features in type 1 diabetes. Between the trimmed V and J ends, which lost 2 bases and 5 bases, there was a span of 7 bases. This CDR3 comprises 13 residues. Germline V lookup: CDR1 KGHSH, CDR2 LQKENI. Notes on the study in general: Shortening of TCRB CDR3s, moderate but significant, appeared in all four CD4+ subsets of Type 1 diabetes patients.

Reverse transcription of all isolated RNA meant that expressed TCRB transcripts were sequenced. Sequencing was performed with immunoSEQ multiplex PCR; in TCRdb, only in-frame clones are kept and a portion is missing. Among approximately 150,000 clones listed, 9% were seen once. Details on this clone: As yet, its antigen is unknown. The same CDR3 also results from other DNA sequences found in this sample.

The sequenced sample consisted of central memory CD4+ T cells from blood. J is TRBJ1-5 and V is TRBV18; unclear D gene. This clonotype originated in a man younger than 45 with type 1 diabetes. CDR3 in DNA: TGTGCCAGCTCACCAGGGGAGGATCAGCCCCAGCATTTT. This gives the protein CASSPGEDQPQHF.